The 21 T cell receptor beta chains reported below all come from one sample, sequenced in a study of T cell responses to AZD1222 COVID-19 vaccine. Sequencing was performed with immunoSEQ multiplex PCR; in TCRdb, only in-frame clones are kept and a portion is missing. The table records approximately 130,000 clones, 90% of them present only once. Source: peripheral blood, taken on day 0 of AZD1222 vaccination. The source is an adult in good health.

About this clone itself: Possible read error: a much larger clone is one base away. Other DNA sequences of this sample code for an identical CDR3. The chain joins TRBV29-1 to TRBJ2-7; D perhaps matches TRBD1 (5 bases). V was shortened by 5 bases and J by 3 bases, with 14 bases between the two germline ends. This CDR3 spans 13 amino acids. Germline V CDR1 and CDR2: SQVTM, ANQGSEA. Written as DNA, the CDR3 is TGCAGCGTTACCGACAGAGAGGTCTACGAGCAGTACTTC. It is translated as CSVTDREVYEQYF.

This chain joins TRBV15 and TRBJ2-2; the D gene is possibly TRBD1 (6 bases). The germline V gene encodes CDR1 LNHNV and CDR2 YYDKDF (reference sequence). The CDR3 has 14 amino acids. V was cut by 5 bases and J by 6 bases, with 13 bases left in between. CDR3 in DNA: TGTGCCACCAGCCCGCGACAGGTCCCCGGGGAGCTGTTTTTT. Protein sequence: CATSPRQVPGELFF.

In nucleotides, the CDR3 is TGTGCCATCAGTGGCACGGGGGCGCGAGCTAACTATGGCTACACCTTC. This sequence encodes CAISGTGARANYGYTF. The gene calls are TRBV10-3 and TRBJ1-2; D is possibly TRBD1 (6 bases). Trimming shortened V by 4 bases and J by 0 bases, and 15 bases separated the two germline ends. The CDR3 length is 16 residues. Germline assignment: CDR1 ENHRY and CDR2 SYGVKD.

The chain links TRBV18 to TRBJ1-2, with D hard to call. The germline V gene has CDR1 KGHSH and CDR2 LQKENI. V lost 0 bases, J lost 4 bases, and 9 bases lay in between. The CDR3 runs to 14 residues. In DNA, the CDR3 is TGTGCCAGCTCACCACCGGAAAGGACCTATGGCTACACCTTC. Residues: CASSPPERTYGYTF.

This clone was observed once. The chain combines TRBV7-3 with TRBJ2-7, with TRBD1 as a possible D gene (6 bases). V lost 6 bases and J lost 2, with 17 bases in between. Germline V gene sequence: CDR1 SGHTA, CDR2 FQGTGA. The CDR3 contains 15 residues. Here the CDR3 DNA reads TGTGCCAGCAGTCCCACCCACACAGGGCCCTACGAGCAGTACTTC. Its translation is CASSPTHTGPYEQYF.

The rearrangement links TRBV29-1 to TRBJ1-5; 7 bases match TRBD1. Germline V gene sequence: CDR1 SQVTM, CDR2 ANQGSEA. This CDR3 region has 14 residues. V lost 5 bases to trimming and J lost 0 bases; unmatched junction nucleotides: 4. The CDR3 protein is CSVSQGFSNQPQHF. CDR3 DNA: TGCAGCGTTTCACAGGGGTTTAGCAATCAGCCCCAGCATTTT.

V gene TRBV30 combines with J gene TRBJ2-7, with a tentative D call TRBD2 (6 bases). Germline assignment: CDR1 GTSNPN and CDR2 SVGIG (reference sequence). This CDR3 comprises 15 residues. V was trimmed by 3 bases and J by 2 bases, leaving 17 bases between them. The CDR3: CAWSKGAGPAYEQYF. The DNA of the CDR3 is TGTGCCTGGAGCAAGGGTGCGGGGCCGGCCTACGAGCAGTACTTC.

The chain employs TRBV11-2 and TRBJ2-5; D possibly corresponds to TRBD2 (6 bases). V was pared by 0 bases and J by 5 bases, with 13 bases between. CDR1 SGHAT and CDR2 FQNNGV come from the germline V gene. The CDR3 runs to 15 residues. CDR3 loop: CASSLEGGPSETQYF. In DNA, the CDR3 is TGTGCCAGCAGCTTAGAGGGGGGTCCAAGTGAGACCCAGTACTTC.

The chain carries TRBV28 and TRBJ2-7; TRBD1 matches at 8 bases. This CDR3 has 14 residues. V shed 8 bases, J shed 2 bases, and the junction held 8 bases outside the gene matches. Germline CDR1 MDHEN, CDR2 SYDVKM. The CDR3, as DNA: TGTGCCAGCGCCCCCGGGACAGGCCCCTACGAGCAGTACTTC. Amino acid sequence: CASAPGTGPYEQYF.

The chain joins TRBV3-1 (or the pseudogene TRBV3-2) to TRBJ2-7; 9 nucleotides agree with TRBD2. Germline CDR1 reads LGHDT; CDR2 reads YNNKEL (reference sequence). V was clipped by 1 base and J by 1 base; unmatched bases: 8. The CDR3 is made up of 17 amino acids. The CDR3 reads CASSQAKVAGGSYEQYF. In nucleotides, the CDR3 is TGTGCCAGCAGCCAAGCAAAAGTGGCGGGGGGGTCCTACGAGCAGTACTTC.

The chain recombines TRBV3-1 (or the pseudogene TRBV3-2) with TRBJ1-2, with D maybe TRBD1 (5 bases). CDR3 length equals 14 residues. V lost 4 bases to trimming and J lost 1 base, with 10 bases between them. Germline-derived CDR1 and CDR2 are LGHDT and YNNKEL (reference sequence). The CDR3 spells CASSPAGGNYGYTF. In DNA form, the CDR3 reads TGTGCCAGCAGCCCCGCGGGGGGTAACTATGGCTACACCTTC.

The genes are TRBV6-4 and TRBJ1-1, with TRBD1 matching 7 bases. V lost 2 bases to trimming and J lost 1 base; unmatched junction nucleotides: 7. Germline-derived CDR1 and CDR2 are MRHNA and SNTAGT. The CDR3 is made up of 16 amino acids. Written as DNA, the CDR3 is TGTGCCAGCAGTGACCCCCCGGGACAGAAGAACACTGAAGCTTTCTTT. It yields the protein CASSDPPGQKNTEAFF.

The chain recombines TRBV19 with TRBJ2-7; 10 bases align to TRBD1. The CDR3 is 15 amino acids. Germline lookup yields CDR1 LNHDA and CDR2 SQIVND (reference sequence). Germline trimming cut 4 bases from V and 3 bases from J; bases unmatched to any gene: 6. This chain's CDR3 is CASSTLGQGNYEQYF. CDR3 DNA sequence: TGTGCCAGTAGTACTTTGGGACAGGGGAACTACGAGCAGTACTTC.

V gene TRBV14 combines with J gene TRBJ2-7; 9 positions match TRBD2. With 5 bases clipped from V and 7 bases from J, the junction kept 12 bases outside the gene matches. The germline gives CDR1 SGHDN, CDR2 FVKESK. The CDR3 length is 15 residues. CDR3 coding DNA: TGTGCCAGCAGCAAAGGGGCTAGCGGGGTTTCGGAGCAGTACTTC. The encoded protein is CASSKGASGVSEQYF. Looking up the rest from reference TRBV14 and TRBJ2-7 gives the full variable domain: EAGVTQFPSHSVIEKGQTVTLRCDPISGHDNLYWYRRVMGKEIKFLLHFVKESKQDESGMPNNRFLAERTGGTYSTLKVQPAELEDSGVYFCASSKGASGVSEQYFGPGTRLTVT.

The V call is TRBV5-5, the J call TRBJ1-1; D is unclear. The germline V gene has CDR1 SGHKS and CDR2 YYEKEE (reference sequence). V lost 2 bases and J 5 bases, leaving 7 bases between the germline ends. There are 12 residues in the CDR3. In DNA form, the CDR3 reads TGTGCCAGCAGCTTACAGAGAACTGAAGCTTTCTTT. Translation: CASSLQRTEAFF.

The genes are TRBV19 and TRBJ1-5; D remains unclear. CDR1 and CDR2 from the germline V gene are LNHDA and SQIVND (reference sequence). The CDR3 extends over 15 amino acids. V shed 7 bases and J shed 2 bases, with 15 bases lying between them. CDR3 region: CASNPIGDGNQPQHF. In DNA, the CDR3 is TGTGCCAGTAATCCCATTGGGGATGGCAATCAGCCCCAGCATTTT.

The chain employs TRBV4-2 and TRBJ2-2, with TRBD2 matching over 10 bases. Germline V CDR1 and CDR2: LGHNA, YNFKEQ. V lost 1 base and J lost 3; bases outside the gene matches: 5. This CDR3 has 17 amino acids. CDR3 sequence: CASSQVSSGGHTGELFF. CDR3 bases: TGTGCCAGCAGCCAAGTGTCTAGCGGGGGACACACCGGGGAGCTGTTTTTT.

This chain joins TRBV5-1 and TRBJ2-5, with 7 positions matching TRBD2. The germline gives CDR1 SGHRS, CDR2 YFSETQ. The V segment lost 9 bases and the J segment 0 bases; nucleotides outside the gene matches: 11. This CDR3 region has 15 residues. The CDR3 loop reads CANPAYLADQETQYF. The CDR3 DNA sequence: TGCGCCAACCCCGCCTATCTAGCGGACCAAGAGACCCAGTACTTC. The complete variable domain, with remaining parts taken from reference TRBV5-1 and TRBJ2-5, reads KAGVTQTPRYLIKTRGQQVTLSCSPISGHRSVSWYQQTPGQGLQFLFEYFSETQRNKGNFPGRFSGRQFSNSRSEMNVSTLELGDSALYLCANPAYLADQETQYFGPGTRLLVL.

The V and J genes are TRBV6-6 and TRBJ1-1; TRBD1 agrees at 8 bases. V lost 5 bases to trimming and J lost 4 bases; unmatched junction nucleotides: 6. CDR1 is MNHNY and CDR2 is SVGAGI in the germline V gene (reference sequence). The CDR3 extends over 14 amino acids. The DNA for the CDR3 is TGTGCCAGCAGTGCACAGGGGGTAAGCACTGAAGCTTTCTTT. This codes for CASSAQGVSTEAFF.

This clone was detected a few times. The chain couples TRBV28 to TRBJ1-4; 10 bases fit TRBD1. CDR1 and CDR2 from the germline V gene are MDHEN and SYDVKM. CDR3 size: 15 residues. The V segment lost 1 base and the J segment 7 bases; nucleotides outside the gene matches: 3. The CDR3: CASSLSGQGSEKLFF. In DNA form, the CDR3 reads TGTGCCAGCAGTTTATCGGGACAGGGGTCTGAAAAACTGTTTTTT.

This clone has just one count. The chain employs TRBV4-2 and TRBJ2-7, with 10 bases identical to TRBD2. With V trimmed by 2 bases and J by 4 bases, 8 bases remained unmatched. The CDR3 is 16 residues long. In germline, CDR1 is LGHNA, CDR2 YNFKEQ. The CDR3 is CASSQTTSGTIYEQYF. The CDR3 DNA follows: TGTGCCAGCAGCCAAACAACTAGCGGGACAATTTACGAGCAGTACTTC.